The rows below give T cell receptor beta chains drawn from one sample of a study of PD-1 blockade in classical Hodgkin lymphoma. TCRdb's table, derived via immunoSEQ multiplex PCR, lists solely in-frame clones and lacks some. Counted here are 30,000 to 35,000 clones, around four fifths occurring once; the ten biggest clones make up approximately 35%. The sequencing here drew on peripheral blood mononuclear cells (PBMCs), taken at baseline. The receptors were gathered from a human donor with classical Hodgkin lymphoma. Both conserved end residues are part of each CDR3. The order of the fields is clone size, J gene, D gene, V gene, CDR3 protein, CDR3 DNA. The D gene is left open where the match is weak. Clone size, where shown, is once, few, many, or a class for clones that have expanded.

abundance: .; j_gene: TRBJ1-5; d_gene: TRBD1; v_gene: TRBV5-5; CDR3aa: CASSLGGRTGGVQPQHF; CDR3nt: TGTGCCAGCAGCCTGGGCGGAAGGACAGGGGGCGTTCAGCCCCAGCATTTT
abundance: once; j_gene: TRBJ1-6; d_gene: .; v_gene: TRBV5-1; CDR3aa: CASSLGQANSPLHF; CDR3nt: TGCGCCAGCAGCTTGGGACAGGCCAATTCACCCCTCCACTTT
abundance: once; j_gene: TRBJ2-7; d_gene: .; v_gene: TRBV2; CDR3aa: CASILSAVSSYEQYF; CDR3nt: TGTGCCAGCATTTTATCGGCGGTTAGCTCCTACGAGCAGTACTTC
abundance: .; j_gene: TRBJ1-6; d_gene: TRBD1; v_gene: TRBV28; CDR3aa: CASSPGTAGNSPLHF; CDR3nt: TGTGCCAGCAGCCCCGGGACAGCCGGGAATTCACCCCTCCACTTT
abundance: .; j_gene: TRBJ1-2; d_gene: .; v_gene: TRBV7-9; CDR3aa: CASSSRGAMGYTF; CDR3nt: TGTGCCAGCAGCTCAAGGGGGGCTATGGGCTACACCTTC
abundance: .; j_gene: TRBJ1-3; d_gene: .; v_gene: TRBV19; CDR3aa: CASRDKLDTIYF; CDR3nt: TGTGCCAGTAGGGACAAATTGGACACCATATATTTT
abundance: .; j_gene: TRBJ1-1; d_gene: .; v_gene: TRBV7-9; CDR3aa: CASSPPRVPGVPFF; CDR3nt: TGTGCCAGCAGCCCACCCCGGGTCCCGGGTGTCCCTTTCTTT
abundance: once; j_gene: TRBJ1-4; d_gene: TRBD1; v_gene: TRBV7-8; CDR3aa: CASSLGGGTGPLHEKLFF; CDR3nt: TGTGCCAGCAGCTTAGGAGGGGGCACTGGACCTCTTCATGAAAAACTGTTTTTT
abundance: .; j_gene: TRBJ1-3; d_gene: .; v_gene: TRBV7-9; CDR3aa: CASSPTASGNTIYF; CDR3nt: TGTGCCAGCAGCCCGACAGCCTCTGGAAACACCATATATTTT
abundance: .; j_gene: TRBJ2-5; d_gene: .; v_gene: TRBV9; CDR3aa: CASSVRGSGAQETQYF; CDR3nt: TGTGCCAGCAGCGTAAGAGGTAGCGGCGCGCAAGAGACCCAGTACTTC